This T cell receptor (beta chain) was retrieved from a study of T cell responses to AZD1222 COVID-19 vaccine. The method was immunoSEQ multiplex PCR; TCRdb's version includes in-frame clones alone and lacks a portion of them. The sample has 50,000 to 75,000 clones, about 91% seen once. About this clone: What it binds is unknown.

Study-wide results and caveats: With dominance at 160-218 and 743-854, vaccine-associated CD4 TCRs spanned spike. Baseline seropositivity occurred in only 5 or 6 AZD1222 recipients. Close to half of spike-specific TCRs reportedly recognize unmutated variant regions.

V was trimmed by 9 bases and J by 1 base, leaving 10 bases between them. Looked up from germline, CDR1 is SNHLY and CDR2 is FYNNEI. CDR3 size: 13 residues. The TCR was taken from an adult who received the AZD1222 COVID-19 vaccine. The input for sequencing was peripheral blood, taken 28 days after the second AZD1222 dose. The V and J genes are TRBV2 and TRBJ1-5; D not certain. CDR3 in amino acids: CASTFISNQPQHF. The CDR3 DNA reads TGTGCCAGTACGTTTATAAGCAATCAGCCCCAGCATTTT. Using reference TRBV2 and TRBJ1-5 for the parts outside the CDR3, the full variable domain is EPEVTQTPSHQVTQMGQEVILRCVPISNHLYFYWYRQILGQKVEFLVSFYNNEISEKSEIFDDQFSVERPDGSNFTLKIRSTKLEDSAMYFCASTFISNQPQHFGDGTRLSIL.